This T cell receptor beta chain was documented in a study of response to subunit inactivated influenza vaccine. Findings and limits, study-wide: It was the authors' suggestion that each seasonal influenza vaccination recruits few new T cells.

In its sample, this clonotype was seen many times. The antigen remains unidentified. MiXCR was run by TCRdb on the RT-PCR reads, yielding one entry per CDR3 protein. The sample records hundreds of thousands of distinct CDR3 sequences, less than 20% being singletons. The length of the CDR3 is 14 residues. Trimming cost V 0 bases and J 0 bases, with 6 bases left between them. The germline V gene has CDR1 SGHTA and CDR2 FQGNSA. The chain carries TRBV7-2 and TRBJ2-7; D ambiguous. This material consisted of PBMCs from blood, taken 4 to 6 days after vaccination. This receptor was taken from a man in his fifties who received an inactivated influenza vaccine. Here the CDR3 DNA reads TGTGCCAGCAGCTTAGCCTCCCTCTCCTACGAGCAGTACTTC. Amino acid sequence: CASSLASLSYEQYF.